These T cell receptor beta chains were read from a single sample in a study of prognosis after radiotherapy for stage I lung cancer. TCRdb re-analysed the multiplex PCR reads in MiXCR, keeping a single row per CDR3 protein. The sample contains 8,000 to 9,000 distinct CDR3 sequences, over 50% of which appear only once. The material sequenced was PBMCs, taken before or after stereotactic body radiation therapy (not recorded which). These receptors were collected from a donor over 45 with non-small cell lung cancer. Each CDR3 is given with its conserved first and last residue. The D gene is left open where the match is weak. Only some rows state a clone size, as once, few, many or a class for expanded clones.

V	D	J	size	length	DNA	CDR3
TRBV30	NA	TRBJ2-7	NA	11	TGTGCCTGGAGTAAACCTGTAGAGCAGTACTTC	CAWSKPVEQYF
TRBV20-1	TRBD2	TRBJ2-7	NA	13	TGCAGTGCTAGGGGGGAGGGCACCTACGAGCAGTACTTC	CSARGEGTYEQYF
TRBV6-1	TRBD2	TRBJ2-1	NA	18	TGTGCCAGCACCCCTGGTACTAGCGGGTCGAGCTCCTACAATGAGCAGTTCTTC	CASTPGTSGSSSYNEQFF
TRBV19	TRBD2	TRBJ2-2	medium-sized	17	TGTGCCAGTAGAAGGGGAATAGCGGGAGGGAACACCGGGGAGCTGTTTTTT	CASRRGIAGGNTGELFF
TRBV6-2/TRBV6-3	NA	TRBJ1-3	NA	13	TGTGCCACCGAGGGGGTGGACGGAAACACCATATATTTT	CATEGVDGNTIYF
TRBV18	NA	TRBJ1-4	NA	14	TGTGCCAGCTCCCCGCTGGGTGGGGTTGAAAAACTGTTTTTT	CASSPLGGVEKLFF
TRBV6-1	NA	TRBJ2-1	medium-sized	15	TGTGCCAGCAGTCCCGAGCGGAGCTCCTACAATGAGCAGTTCTTC	CASSPERSSYNEQFF
TRBV27	TRBD1	TRBJ1-1	medium-sized	13	TGTGCCAGCAGTATAAGACAGGGGATTACGGCTTTCTTT	CASSIRQGITAFF
TRBV11-2	NA	TRBJ2-5	many	13	TGTGCCAGCAGCCCTACTGTGGAAGAGACCCAGTACTTC	CASSPTVEETQYF
TRBV24-1	NA	TRBJ2-7	NA	11	TGTGCCACCAGTGGGGGCTACGAGCAGTACTTC	CATSGGYEQYF
TRBV5-6	TRBD2	TRBJ2-3	few	17	TGTGCCAGCAGCTTGGGGGGGGGGACTGTGGGCACAGATACGCAGTATTTT	CASSLGGGTVGTDTQYF
TRBV5-1	NA	TRBJ2-5	many	16	TGCGCCAGCAGCTTGGGGAGGGGCCAACTACAAGAGACCCAGTACTTC	CASSLGRGQLQETQYF
TRBV3-1	TRBD1	TRBJ1-2	NA	16	TGTGCCAGCAGCTATCGAAGACAGGGGGTGATGGGTGGCTACACCTTC	CASSYRRQGVMGGYTF
TRBV15	TRBD1	TRBJ2-7	NA	15	TGTGCCACCAGCATGAGGACAGGGGGCTCCTACGAGCAGTACTTC	CATSMRTGGSYEQYF
TRBV11-1	TRBD1	TRBJ1-1	NA	17	TGTGCCAGCAGCCCTCTTGGGGGACAGGGTTCGAACACTGAAGCTTTCTTT	CASSPLGGQGSNTEAFF
TRBV6-1	TRBD1	TRBJ2-7	NA	15	TGTGCCAGCCCGGGACAGGGAGGAAAAACCTACGAGCAGTACTTC	CASPGQGGKTYEQYF
TRBV20-1	NA	TRBJ2-3	NA	11	TGCAGTGCGCTAGGGTCGGATACGCAGTATTTT	CSALGSDTQYF
TRBV11-2	NA	TRBJ2-3	medium-sized	14	TGTGCCAGCAGCTTAGATTGGGGAGCAGATACGCAGTATTTT	CASSLDWGADTQYF
TRBV6-2/TRBV6-3	NA	TRBJ2-3	NA	14	TGTGCCACCCCGAGGGGGGCAAGCACAGATACGCAGTATTTT	CATPRGASTDTQYF
TRBV24-1	NA	TRBJ1-1	NA	18	TGTGCCACCAGTGAGAAAGGTTGGCCCAAGTGTGTGGTCACTGAAGCTTTCTTT	CATSEKGWPKCVVTEAFF
TRBV5-1	NA	TRBJ1-5	medium-sized	15	TGCGCCAGCAGCTTGGTACAGGGAGGTAGGCAGCCCCAGCATTTT	CASSLVQGGRQPQHF
TRBV6-1	NA	TRBJ2-1	NA	11	TGTGCCAGCAAGGAAACTGCGGAGCAGTTATTC	CASKETAEQLF
TRBV6-2/TRBV6-3	NA	TRBJ2-5	NA	18	TGTGCCAGCAGTTACTCGCCACTGACTATCGGTAGCAGAGAGACCCAGTACTTC	CASSYSPLTIGSRETQYF
TRBV20-1	NA	TRBJ2-1	NA	12	TGCAGTGCTAAGAGCTCCTACAATGAGCAGTTCTTC	CSAKSSYNEQFF
TRBV28	TRBD2	TRBJ2-7	NA	13	TGTGCCAGCTCTGAGCGGGAGCTCTACGAGCAGTACTTC	CASSERELYEQYF
TRBV11-2	NA	TRBJ1-3	NA	16	TGTGCCAGCAGCTTAGCGGCAGGTAGCTCTGGAAACACCATATATTTT	CASSLAAGSSGNTIYF
TRBV20-1	NA	TRBJ1-5	NA	13	TGCAGTGCTAGGGGACAAAGCAATCAGCCCCAGCATTTT	CSARGQSNQPQHF
TRBV6-1	TRBD2	TRBJ2-7	NA	15	TGTGCCAGCAGCCAGACTAGCGGGGCGTCCTACGAGCAGTACTTC	CASSQTSGASYEQYF
TRBV5-4	NA	TRBJ1-2	many	14	TGTGCCAGCAGCTTGGAGAGCACTGCTCATGGCTACACCTTC	CASSLESTAHGYTF
TRBV27	TRBD1	TRBJ1-5	medium-sized	14	TGTGCCAGCAGTTCCGGACAGGGCAATCAGCCCCAGCATTTT	CASSSGQGNQPQHF
TRBV30	NA	TRBJ2-5	medium-sized	12	TGTGCCTGGAGTGGTCTGTCGGAGACCCAGTACTTC	CAWSGLSETQYF
TRBV7-2	NA	TRBJ2-3	many	18	TGTGCCAGCAGCTTAGGTTTAGGGGCTTCCTGGAGCACAGATACGCAGTATTTT	CASSLGLGASWSTDTQYF
TRBV4-2	NA	TRBJ2-2	NA	18	TGTGCCAGCAGCCGCCGTAGGGCTTCAATCTCGAACACCGGGGAGCTGTTTTTT	CASSRRRASISNTGELFF
TRBV27	TRBD2	TRBJ2-7	large	14	TGTGCCAGCCGGCGGCTAGCGGGAAACTACGAGCAGTACTTC	CASRRLAGNYEQYF
TRBV7-9	TRBD1	TRBJ2-3	NA	18	TGTGCCAGCAGCACCGGTCAGGGGACAGGGGCGTTGGCAGATACGCAGTATTTT	CASSTGQGTGALADTQYF
TRBV12-3/TRBV12-4	TRBD2	TRBJ2-2	large	16	TGTGCCAGCAGTTTTCGAGCGGGAGGGCTCACCGGGGAGCTGTTTTTT	CASSFRAGGLTGELFF